This T cell receptor beta chain was documented in a study of T cell responses to AZD1222 COVID-19 vaccine. Notes on the study in general: Researchers report vaccine-associated CD4 TCRs spanning spike, with dominance at 160-218 and 743-854. Donors were largely white British and mainly female; clonal diversity was possibly underestimated.

A remark on this clone: Antigen specificity is unknown.

The protocol was immunoSEQ multiplex PCR, while the TCRdb copy is restricted to in-frame clones and leaves out a portion. The sample yields 180,000 or so clones, about 90% seen once. The specimen comprised peripheral blood, sampled 28 days after the second AZD1222 dose. This TCR was recovered from an adult who received the AZD1222 COVID-19 vaccine.

The CDR3 sequence is CASIRTRPWSSVYEQYF. CDR3 sequence (DNA): TGTGCCAGTATTCGGACGAGACCATGGAGTAGCGTGTACGAGCAGTACTTC. This chain links TRBV19 with TRBJ2-7, with D perhaps TRBD2 (5 bases). Per germline, CDR1 LNHDA and CDR2 SQIVND (reference sequence). This CDR3 is built from 17 residues. The V end was cut by 7 bases, the J end by 4 bases, with 26 bases between.